The rows below give T cell receptor beta chains drawn from one sample of a study of human thymus T cells. The repertoire was sequenced with immunoSEQ multiplex PCR; TCRdb's copy has only in-frame clones and lacks some. The table lists approximately 40,000 clones, approximately 93% of them singletons. The sequenced material came from blood. Receptors were obtained from a boy in the first two years of life with a congenital heart defect but otherwise immunologically healthy. The CDR3 runs from the conserved cysteine through the conserved F or W. The D gene is left open where the match is weak. Clone size appears in some rows only: once, few, many, or a class for an expanded clone.

d_call j_call v_call clone_size cdr3_nt cdr3_aa
NA TRBJ1-2 TRBV19 NA TGTGCCAGTACCGGGGACCGATCTGACTACACCTTC CASTGDRSDYTF
NA TRBJ1-1 TRBV29-1 few TGCAGCGTACAGGGGAACACTGAAGCTTTCTTT CSVQGNTEAFF
NA TRBJ2-7 TRBV4-3 NA TGCGCCAGCAGCCAAGATGGGGGGTACGAGCAGTACTTC CASSQDGGYEQYF
TRBD2 TRBJ2-7 TRBV4-2 NA TGTGCCAGCAGCCATAGGCGGGGGGGCCGGTACGAGCAGTACTTC CASSHRRGGRYEQYF
TRBD2 TRBJ2-3 TRBV6-1 once TGTGCCAGTAGACTAGCGGGGCCGACCTTTACGCAGTATTTT CASRLAGPTFTQYF
NA TRBJ2-7 TRBV4-3 NA TGCGCCAGCAGCCAGGTGCCGCAGGGGTACGAGCAGTACTTC CASSQVPQGYEQYF
NA TRBJ2-3 TRBV19 NA TGTGCCAGTAGGGGCGGGGCCACAGATACGCAGTATTTT CASRGGATDTQYF
TRBD1 TRBJ2-5 TRBV7-2 NA TGTGCCAGCAGATATGGGTACGACAGGGGACAAGAGACCCAGTACTTC CASRYGYDRGQETQYF
TRBD2 TRBJ2-5 TRBV4-1 NA TGCGCCAGCAGCCAACTAGCGGGGCTCCCGGATTTGGAGACCCAGTACTTC CASSQLAGLPDLETQYF
TRBD1 TRBJ1-4 TRBV7-9 NA TGTGCCAGCAGCCCGACAGGGGTTAATGAAAAACTGTTTTTT CASSPTGVNEKLFF
NA TRBJ1-3 TRBV5-1 NA TGCGCCAGCAAGCGGGACACAAACTCTGGAAACACCATATATTTT CASKRDTNSGNTIYF
NA TRBJ1-1 TRBV2 NA TGTGCCAGCACAGAAATAGGGGCCATGAACACTGAAGCTTTCTTT CASTEIGAMNTEAFF
NA TRBJ1-5 TRBV10-1 NA TGCGCCAGCAGTGAGAAAAGGGGACAGCCCCAGCATTTT CASSEKRGQPQHF
NA TRBJ2-4 TRBV5-1 NA TGCGCCAGCAGCTTAGGGCTGGTTCCTGTAGCCAAAAACATTCAGTACTTC CASSLGLVPVAKNIQYF
TRBD1 TRBJ2-7 TRBV13 NA TGTGCCAGCAGCGAACTCGGGACAGCGCCTTACGAGCAGTACTTC CASSELGTAPYEQYF